The 10 T cell receptor beta chains presented below share a single source sample, sequenced in a study of T cell responses to AZD1222 COVID-19 vaccine. Method: immunoSEQ multiplex PCR; TCRdb's copy keeps in-frame clones and lacks some. There are approximately 150,000 clones in the sample; around 87% occur only once, and 4.3% lies in the top ten. Sequencing used peripheral blood, obtained 28 days after the second AZD1222 dose. These receptors all stem from an adult who received the AZD1222 COVID-19 vaccine.

V and J are TRBV28 and TRBJ2-3; TRBD1 matches at 7 bases. Germline V CDR1 and CDR2: MDHEN, SYDVKM. The CDR3 is 13 residues long. With V trimmed by 1 base and J by 5 bases, 0 bases remained unmatched. The CDR3 here is CASSLYRGDTQYF. CDR3 nucleotide sequence: TGTGCCAGCAGTTTATACAGGGGAGATACGCAGTATTTT. Together with reference TRBV28 and TRBJ2-3, the CDR3 gives the full variable domain: DVKVTQSSRYLVKRTGEKVFLECVQDMDHENMFWYRQDPGLGLRLIYFSYDVKMKEKGDIPEGYSVSREKKERFSLILESASTNQTSMYLCASSLYRGDTQYFGPGTRLTVL.

The V and J genes are TRBV2 and TRBJ1-2; a weak D match, TRBD1 (6 bases). The length of the CDR3 is 15 residues. Germline CDR1 SNHLY, CDR2 FYNNEI. With 7 bases removed from V and 5 bases from J, the gap between germline ends came to 20 bases. DNA for the CDR3: TGTGCCAGCAATATTCAGGGGCAGCTAAGTTATGGCTACACCTTC. Its protein is CASNIQGQLSYGYTF.

The rearrangement joins TRBV5-6 to TRBJ2-7; TRBD1 aligns across 10 bases. Germline CDR1 is SGHDT and CDR2 is YYEEEE. CDR3 length equals 15 residues. V gave up 3 bases and J gave up 3 bases; unmatched junction bases: 6. The chain's CDR3 is CASSYHGTGDYEQYF. CDR3 coding DNA: TGTGCCAGCAGCTACCACGGGACAGGGGACTACGAGCAGTACTTC. Full variable domain (outside the CDR3, taken from reference TRBV5-6 and TRBJ2-7): DAGVTQSPTHLIKTRGQQVTLRCSPKSGHDTVSWYQQALGQGPQFIFQYYEEEERQRGNFPDRFSGHQFPNYSSELNVNALLLGDSALYLCASSYHGTGDYEQYFGPGTRLTVT.

The genes are TRBV10-3 and TRBJ1-3, with 7 bases identical to TRBD1. V shed 0 bases and J 3 bases; nucleotides not matched to a gene: 8. The germline gives CDR1 ENHRY, CDR2 SYGVKD. The CDR3 extends over 17 amino acids. The CDR3 spells CAISESDRTSFGNTIYF. As DNA, the CDR3 is TGTGCCATCAGTGAGTCGGACAGGACGAGTTTTGGAAACACCATATATTTT.

The chain has TRBV5-1 and TRBJ2-7, with D unclear. The CDR3 sequence is 15 residues long. Germline-derived CDR1 and CDR2 are SGHRS and YFSETQ. Trimming took 8 bases from V and 3 from J, leaving 21 bases between them. CDR3 in DNA: TGCGCCAGTAAATTCTTAACCGAGCCTCACTACGAGCAGTACTTC. Amino acid sequence: CASKFLTEPHYEQYF.

This rearrangement joins TRBV6-4 to TRBJ2-3; 7 nucleotides align to TRBD1. The CDR3 runs 15 residues. Germline assignment: CDR1 MRHNA and CDR2 SNTAGT. V shed 0 bases and J 2 bases; nucleotides not matched to a gene: 2. The CDR3: CASSDSTGHTDTQYF. The CDR3 DNA follows: TGTGCCAGCAGTGACTCGACAGGGCACACAGATACGCAGTATTTT.

This rearrangement joins TRBV3-1 (or the pseudogene TRBV3-2) to TRBJ2-5, with no clear D. Germline CDR1 LGHDT, CDR2 YNNKEL (reference sequence). CDR3 length: 14 amino acids. V was pared by 1 base and J by 7 bases, with 13 bases between. The CDR3 DNA reads TGTGCCAGCAGCCAAGCCTCCAGTTATGGGACCCAGTACTTC. Translating gives CASSQASSYGTQYF.

V and J are TRBV30 and TRBJ1-5; the D gene is possibly TRBD1 (5 bases). This CDR3 spans 16 amino acids. CDR1 and CDR2 from the germline V gene are GTSNPN and SVGIG (reference sequence). V lost 2 bases and J lost 4, with 18 bases in between. This chain's CDR3 is CAWSRGEWRANQPQHF. CDR3 bases: TGTGCCTGGAGTCGGGGGGAGTGGCGGGCAAATCAGCCCCAGCATTTT. Full variable domain (remainder filled in from reference TRBV30 and TRBJ1-5): SQTIHQWPATLVQPVGSPLSLECTVEGTSNPNLYWYRQAAGRGLQLLFYSVGIGQISSEVPQNLSASRPQDRQFILSSKKLLLSDSGFYLCAWSRGEWRANQPQHFGDGTRLSIL.

The chain links TRBV30 to TRBJ1-6; maybe TRBD1 (6 bases). V was shortened by 8 bases and J by 6 bases, with 11 bases between the two germline ends. Germline CDR1 reads GTSNPN; CDR2 reads SVGIG (reference sequence). There are 12 residues in the CDR3. The CDR3 protein is CARRQANSPLHF. CDR3 nucleotide sequence: TGTGCCCGTCGACAGGCTAATTCACCCCTCCACTTT.

This rearrangement joins TRBV19 to TRBJ1-5; 7 nucleotides agree with TRBD1. The germline V gene has CDR1 LNHDA and CDR2 SQIVND (reference sequence). The CDR3 loop spans 14 amino acids. V shed 5 bases, J shed 6 bases, and the junction held 7 bases outside the gene matches. CDR3 sequence reads: CASSPGTVGQPQHF. CDR3 bases: TGTGCCAGTAGTCCCGGGACAGTCGGTCAGCCCCAGCATTTT.